The 22 T cell receptor beta chains below were found in one sample sequenced in a study of shared clonotypes between healthy human individuals. Sequencing used immunoSEQ multiplex PCR; TCRdb keeps in-frame clones, though not all of them. This table holds 2 million to 3 million clones, approximately 94% found once. The sample comprised naive CD4+ T cells sorted from blood. Regarding subset: CD45RA+ positively selected. These receptors came from a man younger than 35 in good health.

The rearrangement uses TRBV30 and TRBJ2-1; 11 nucleotides line up with TRBD2. Germline V lookup: CDR1 GTSNPN, CDR2 SVGIG (reference sequence). The CDR3 sequence is 12 residues long. Trimming removed 4 bases from V and 12 bases from J; junction bases left unmatched: 5. CDR3: CAWTRLAGRQFF. As DNA, the CDR3 is TGTGCCTGGACTCGACTAGCGGGAAGGCAGTTCTTC.

The V gene is TRBV28, the J gene TRBJ2-5, with TRBD1 as a possible D gene (6 bases). The CDR3 is 14 residues long. CDR1 and CDR2 from the germline V gene are MDHEN and SYDVKM. V shed 4 bases and J shed 5 bases, with 14 bases lying between them. CDR3 sequence (DNA): TGTGCCAGCAGTTCGGTACCCCAGGGGGAGACCCAGTACTTC. This translates into CASSSVPQGETQYF. Based on the CDR3 plus reference TRBV28 and TRBJ2-5, the full variable domain is DVKVTQSSRYLVKRTGEKVFLECVQDMDHENMFWYRQDPGLGLRLIYFSYDVKMKEKGDIPEGYSVSREKKERFSLILESASTNQTSMYLCASSSVPQGETQYFGPGTRLLVL.

In its sample, this clone was seen once. The chain joins TRBV19 to TRBJ2-3, with D unclear. The CDR3 is made up of 12 amino acids. The V end lost 0 bases, the J end lost 9 bases, and 7 bases lay between the germline ends. Germline CDR1 LNHDA, CDR2 SQIVND (reference sequence). The CDR3 bases are TGTGCCAGTAGTATAGATCGAAGGACGCAGTATTTT. This gives the protein CASSIDRRTQYF. The full variable domain, rest sourced from reference TRBV19 and TRBJ2-3, is DGGITQSPKYLFRKEGQNVTLSCEQNLNHDAMYWYRQDPGQGLRLIYYSQIVNDFQKGDIAEGYSVSREKKESFPLTVTSAQKNPTAFYLCASSIDRRTQYFGPGTRLTVL.

The V and J genes are TRBV7-2 and TRBJ2-3, with 10 bases lining up with TRBD2. V lost 6 bases and J lost 4; bases outside the gene matches: 19. The CDR3 runs to 19 residues. CDR1 is SGHTA, CDR2 FQGNSA, per germline. This CDR3 reads CASRLRRGFGTSVPDTQYF. The CDR3 region has the DNA TGTGCCAGCAGACTCCGCCGGGGGTTTGGGACTAGCGTACCAGATACGCAGTATTTT.

The J gene is TRBJ2-1, the V gene TRBV5-6, with 8 bases matching TRBD1. Germline V gene data show CDR1 as SGHDT and CDR2 as YYEEEE. The CDR3 is 15 residues long. Germline trimming cut 1 base from V and 2 bases from J; bases unmatched to any gene: 2. CDR3 DNA: TGTGCCAGCAGCTTGCTGGACAGGGCCTACAATGAGCAGTTCTTC. Amino acids: CASSLLDRAYNEQFF. The entire variable domain, with the rest obtained from reference TRBV5-6 and TRBJ2-1, is as follows: DAGVTQSPTHLIKTRGQQVTLRCSPKSGHDTVSWYQQALGQGPQFIFQYYEEEERQRGNFPDRFSGHQFPNYSSELNVNALLLGDSALYLCASSLLDRAYNEQFFGPGTRLTVL.

This rearrangement joins TRBV7-2 to TRBJ2-1; 12 nucleotides line up with TRBD2. Germline-derived CDR1 and CDR2 are SGHTA and FQGNSA. CDR3 length: 19 residues. V lost 3 bases and J lost 3; bases outside the gene matches: 12. The CDR3 DNA follows: TGTGCCAGCAGCTTCGGCAGGACTAGCGGGATTTTGGGCTACAATGAGCAGTTCTTC. This sequence encodes CASSFGRTSGILGYNEQFF.

With respect to this clone: The identical CDR3 is also encoded by other nucleotide sequences in the sample. V and J are TRBV5-1 and TRBJ2-6; no clear D. V dropped 0 bases and J dropped 1 base, with 5 bases sitting between them. This CDR3 is built from 15 residues. CDR1 is SGHRS and CDR2 is YFSETQ in the germline V gene. CDR3 in amino acids: CASSLERSGANVLTF. Here the CDR3 DNA reads TGCGCCAGCAGCTTGGAGAGGTCTGGGGCCAACGTCCTGACTTTC.

The V call is TRBV18, the J call TRBJ1-4; D is ambiguous. Germline-derived CDR1 and CDR2 are KGHSH and LQKENI. The CDR3 contains 15 residues. Trimming left V 3 bases short and J 5 bases short, with 13 bases between. The CDR3 reads CASSPGQQQNEKLFF. As DNA, the CDR3 is TGTGCCAGCTCACCGGGTCAACAACAGAATGAAAAACTGTTTTTT.

The CDR3 is CASSLNSGSSYNEQFF. As DNA, the CDR3 is TGTGCCAGCAGCTTAAATAGCGGGAGCTCCTACAATGAGCAGTTCTTC. The V and J genes are TRBV9 and TRBJ2-1; TRBD2 aligns across 9 bases. This CDR3 is 16 amino acids long. V lost 4 bases, J lost 0 bases, and 5 bases stayed unmatched. CDR1 and CDR2 (germline): SGDLS, YYNGEE.

The rearrangement links TRBV5-4 to TRBJ2-7; D might be TRBD1 (6 bases). Germline assignment: CDR1 SGHNT and CDR2 YYREEE (reference sequence). The CDR3 length is 13 residues. V lost 3 bases and J 7 bases, leaving 14 bases between the germline ends. CDR3 sequence reads: CASSSQGVGEQYF. The CDR3 nucleotides read TGTGCCAGCAGCTCACAGGGAGTCGGGGAGCAGTACTTC.

The rearrangement links TRBV5-6 to TRBJ2-3; 10 bases agree with TRBD1. Germline loops: CDR1 SGHDT, CDR2 YYEEEE. The CDR3 covers 16 residues. J lost 0 bases, V lost 4 bases, and 5 bases had no gene match. Here the CDR3 DNA reads TGTGCCAGCAGCCGCGACAGGGGGCTTAGCACAGATACGCAGTATTTT. Amino acid sequence: CASSRDRGLSTDTQYF.

The chain has TRBV4-3 and TRBJ1-1, with D possibly being TRBD1 (5 bases). The V and J ends lost 0 bases and 11 bases respectively, with 16 bases between them. Germline CDR1 is LGHNA and CDR2 is YSLEER. The CDR3 length is 14 residues. CDR3 coding DNA: TGCGCCAGCAGCCAAGATCCGAGGACACTCGTCGCTTTCTTT. It encodes CASSQDPRTLVAFF.

V is TRBV5-1 and J is TRBJ2-3, with TRBD1 matching 7 bases. Germline assignment: CDR1 SGHRS and CDR2 YFSETQ. The ends lost 1 base at V and 1 base at J; junction bases unmatched: 6. This CDR3 spans 16 amino acids. The DNA of the CDR3 is TGCGCCAGCAGCTTGCGACAGGGTAAGGGCACAGATACGCAGTATTTT. This sequence encodes CASSLRQGKGTDTQYF.

V usage is TRBV6-1 and J usage is TRBJ2-1; weak D call: TRBD2 (5 bases). The length of the CDR3 is 15 residues. The germline V gene encodes CDR1 MNHNS and CDR2 SASEGT. V was pared by 10 bases and J by 0 bases, with 16 bases between. As DNA, the CDR3 is TGTGCCATCATTTCCCGGGGAAGCTCCTACAATGAGCAGTTCTTC. Its translation: CAIISRGSSYNEQFF.

The chain has TRBV5-1 and TRBJ2-6, with no clear D. Trimming left V 4 bases short and J 0 bases short, with 11 bases between. The length of the CDR3 is 16 residues. Germline-derived CDR1 and CDR2 are SGHRS and YFSETQ. Written as DNA, the CDR3 is TGCGCCAGCAGCACTTATCCTAACTCTGGGGCCAACGTCCTGACTTTC. Residues: CASSTYPNSGANVLTF.

The gene calls are TRBV27 and TRBJ1-4; 10 bases are shared with TRBD1. Trimming cost V 6 bases and J 4 bases; bases outside gene matches: 11. Germline V gene lookup returns CDR1 MNHEY and CDR2 SMNVEV (reference sequence). The CDR3 is 17 residues long. The DNA of the CDR3 is TGTGCCAGCAGCGAACAACCGGGACAGGGGTTTAATGAAAAACTGTTTTTT. This codes for CASSEQPGQGFNEKLFF.

The rearrangement links TRBV6-5 to TRBJ2-6; D ambiguous. Trimming cost V 7 bases and J 4 bases, with 14 bases left between them. Germline CDR1 and CDR2: MNHEY and SVGAGI. The CDR3 contains 15 residues. CDR3 DNA sequence: TGTGCCAGCACCTACGCAGCTTCGGGGGCCAACGTCCTGACTTTC. Protein sequence: CASTYAASGANVLTF.

The chain joins TRBV7-2 to TRBJ2-7, with 8 bases identical to TRBD2. V dropped 1 base and J dropped 2; count of bases not matched to a gene: 10. The CDR3 covers 17 residues. Germline CDR1 and CDR2: SGHTA and FQGNSA. In DNA form, the CDR3 reads TGTGCCAGCAGCTTAGAGGGAGGCGGGGGGCGAGCCTACGAGCAGTACTTC. Residues: CASSLEGGGGRAYEQYF.

The rearrangement links TRBV7-2 to TRBJ1-2, with D unresolved. V was shortened by 1 base and J by 6 bases, with 18 bases between the two germline ends. The CDR3 is 16 amino acids. Germline V gene data show CDR1 as SGHTA and CDR2 as FQGNSA. CDR3 amino acids: CASSLDVGRPKDGYTF. The DNA for the CDR3 is TGTGCCAGCAGCTTAGATGTGGGCAGGCCGAAGGATGGCTACACCTTC.

The rearrangement links TRBV4-3 to TRBJ1-2; unclear D gene. Germline-derived CDR1 and CDR2 are LGHNA and YSLEER. Trimming pared 1 base from V and 7 bases from J, leaving 16 bases between. This CDR3 has 15 residues. The CDR3 DNA is TGCGCCAGCAGCCAAGGTTTAGAGGGTTTAAGTGGCTACACCTTC. It translates to CASSQGLEGLSGYTF.

This chain uses TRBV30 with TRBJ2-3, with TRBD2 matching 7 bases. This CDR3 comprises 14 residues. From germline, CDR1 is GTSNPN and CDR2 SVGIG (reference sequence). Germline trimming cut 4 bases from V and 2 bases from J; bases unmatched to any gene: 6. For the CDR3, the DNA is TGTGCCTGGACGATCGGGGGGATCACAGATACGCAGTATTTT. Its protein is CAWTIGGITDTQYF.

Notes on this clone: The junction departs from the called germline gene at one end, perhaps through a read error. The CDR3 sequence is CAISESGQGDSIIF. In DNA, the CDR3 is TGTGCCATCAGTGAGTCAGGCCAGGGCGACTCCATAATCTTC. The chain recombines TRBV10-3 with TRBJ2-7; D may be TRBD1 (5 bases). Germline V gene data show CDR1 as ENHRY and CDR2 as SYGVKD. The CDR3 is made up of 14 amino acids.